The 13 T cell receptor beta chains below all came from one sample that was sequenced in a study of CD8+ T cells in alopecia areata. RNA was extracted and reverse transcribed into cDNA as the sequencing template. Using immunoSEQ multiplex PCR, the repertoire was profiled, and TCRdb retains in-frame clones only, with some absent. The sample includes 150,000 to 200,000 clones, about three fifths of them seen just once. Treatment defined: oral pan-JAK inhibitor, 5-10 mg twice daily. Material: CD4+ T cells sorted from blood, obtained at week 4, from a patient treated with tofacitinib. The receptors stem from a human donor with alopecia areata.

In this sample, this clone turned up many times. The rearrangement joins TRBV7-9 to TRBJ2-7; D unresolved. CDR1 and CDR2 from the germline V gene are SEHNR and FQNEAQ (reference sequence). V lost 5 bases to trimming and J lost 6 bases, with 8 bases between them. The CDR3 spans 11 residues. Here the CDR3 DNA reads TGTGCCAGCAGCGACGGGCCCGAGCAGTACTTC. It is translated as CASSDGPEQYF.

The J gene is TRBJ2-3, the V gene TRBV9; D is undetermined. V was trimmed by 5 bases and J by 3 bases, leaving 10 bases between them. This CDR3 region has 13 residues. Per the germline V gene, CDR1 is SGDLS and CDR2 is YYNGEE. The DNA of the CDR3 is TGTGCCAGCAGACGGCGCCTGACAGATACGCAGTATTTT. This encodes CASRRRLTDTQYF. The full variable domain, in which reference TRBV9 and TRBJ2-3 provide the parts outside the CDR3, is DSGVTQTPKHLITATGQRVTLRCSPRSGDLSVYWYQQSLDQGLQFLIQYYNGEERAKGNILERFSAQQFPDLHSELNLSSLELGDSALYFCASRRRLTDTQYFGPGTRLTVL.

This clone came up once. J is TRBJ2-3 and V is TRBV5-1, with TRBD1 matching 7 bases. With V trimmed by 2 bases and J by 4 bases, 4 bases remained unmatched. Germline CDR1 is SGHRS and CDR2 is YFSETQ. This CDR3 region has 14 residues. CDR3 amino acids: CASSFKGASDTQYF. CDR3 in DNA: TGCGCCAGCAGCTTTAAGGGGGCGTCAGATACGCAGTATTTT. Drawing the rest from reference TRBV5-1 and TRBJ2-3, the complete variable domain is KAGVTQTPRYLIKTRGQQVTLSCSPISGHRSVSWYQQTPGQGLQFLFEYFSETQRNKGNFPGRFSGRQFSNSRSEMNVSTLELGDSALYLCASSFKGASDTQYFGPGTRLTVL.

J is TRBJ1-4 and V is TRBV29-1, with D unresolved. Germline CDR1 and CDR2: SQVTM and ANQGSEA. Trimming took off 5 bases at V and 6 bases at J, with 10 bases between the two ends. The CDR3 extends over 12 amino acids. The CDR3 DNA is TGCAGCGTTCATGACCGGGATGAAAAACTGTTTTTT. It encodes CSVHDRDEKLFF.

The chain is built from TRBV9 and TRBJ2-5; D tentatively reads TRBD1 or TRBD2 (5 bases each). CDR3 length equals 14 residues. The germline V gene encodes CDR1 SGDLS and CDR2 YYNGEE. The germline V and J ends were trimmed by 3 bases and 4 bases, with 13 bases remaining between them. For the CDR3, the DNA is TGTGCCAGCAGCGGGGGCCCCGGGGCAGAGACCCAGTACTTC. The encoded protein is CASSGGPGAETQYF.

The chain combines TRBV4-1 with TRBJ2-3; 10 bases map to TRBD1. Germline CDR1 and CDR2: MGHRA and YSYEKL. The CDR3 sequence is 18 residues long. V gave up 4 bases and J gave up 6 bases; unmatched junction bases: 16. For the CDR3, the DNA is TGCGCCAGCAGCCCAGTCCTTCCGGGACAGGGGCCGGGGGATACGCAGTATTTT. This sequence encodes CASSPVLPGQGPGDTQYF.

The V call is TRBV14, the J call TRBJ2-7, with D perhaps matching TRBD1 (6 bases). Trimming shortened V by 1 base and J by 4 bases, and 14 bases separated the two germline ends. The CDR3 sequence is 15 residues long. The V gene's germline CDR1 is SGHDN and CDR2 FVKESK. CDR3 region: CASSQGAGTLYEQYF. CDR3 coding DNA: TGTGCCAGCAGCCAAGGAGCCGGGACACTTTACGAGCAGTACTTC.

The CDR3 bases are TGCGCCAGCAGCTCCGGGCACGCTAACTATGGCTACACCTTC. Translated, it gives CASSSGHANYGYTF. The chain couples TRBV4-1 to TRBJ1-2; D remains ambiguous. The CDR3 contains 14 residues. The germline V gene encodes CDR1 MGHRA and CDR2 YSYEKL. The V and J ends lost 5 bases and 0 bases respectively, with 10 bases between them.

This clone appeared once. The CDR3 DNA reads TGTGCCAGCAGACGGGCTCCTCGGACCCACACAGATACGCAGTATTTT. This sequence encodes CASRRAPRTHTDTQYF. V usage is TRBV7-2 and J usage is TRBJ2-3, with D unresolved. The CDR3 is 16 residues long. Trimming took off 6 bases at V and 2 bases at J, with 18 bases between the two ends. Germline-derived CDR1 and CDR2 are SGHTA and FQGNSA. The full variable domain, its missing parts supplied by reference TRBV7-2 and TRBJ2-3, is GAGVSQSPSNKVTEKGKDVELRCDPISGHTALYWYRQSLGQGLEFLIYFQGNSAPDKSGLPSDRFSAERTGGSVSTLTIQRTQQEDSAVYLCASRRAPRTHTDTQYFGPGTRLTVL.

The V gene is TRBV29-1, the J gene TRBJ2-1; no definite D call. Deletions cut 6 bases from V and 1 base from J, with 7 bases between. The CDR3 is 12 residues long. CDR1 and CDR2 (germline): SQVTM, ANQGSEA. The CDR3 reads CSVERSYNEQFF. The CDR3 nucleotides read TGCAGCGTCGAAAGATCCTACAATGAGCAGTTCTTC.

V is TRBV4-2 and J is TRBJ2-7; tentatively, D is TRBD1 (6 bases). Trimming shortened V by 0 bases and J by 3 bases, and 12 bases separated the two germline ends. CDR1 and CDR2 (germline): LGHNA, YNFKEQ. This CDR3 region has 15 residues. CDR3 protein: CASSQDPTGGYEQYF. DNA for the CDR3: TGTGCCAGCAGCCAAGATCCGACAGGCGGCTACGAGCAGTACTTC.

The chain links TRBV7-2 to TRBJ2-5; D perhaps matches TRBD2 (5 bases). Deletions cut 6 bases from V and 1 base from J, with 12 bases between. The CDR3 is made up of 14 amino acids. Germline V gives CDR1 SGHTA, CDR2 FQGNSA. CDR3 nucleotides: TGTGCCAGCAGACGAGGGCCTCTCCAAGAGACCCAGTACTTC. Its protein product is CASRRGPLQETQYF.

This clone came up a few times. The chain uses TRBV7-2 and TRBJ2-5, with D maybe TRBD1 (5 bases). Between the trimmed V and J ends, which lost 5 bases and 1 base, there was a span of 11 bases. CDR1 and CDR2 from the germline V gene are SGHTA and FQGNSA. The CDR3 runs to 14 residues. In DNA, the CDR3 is TGTGCCAGCAGCCCCCAGGGTCTCCAAGAGACCCAGTACTTC. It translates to CASSPQGLQETQYF.